A single sample gave rise to the 21 T cell receptor beta chains below, sequenced in a study of human versus mouse CDR3 diversity and MHC coevolution. Clones were sequenced by immunoSEQ multiplex PCR, and TCRdb holds only the in-frame ones, with some missing. The table has 45,000 to 75,000 clones, around 94% seen once. Input material: naive CD4+ T cells from blood. Subset meaning: CD45RO-negative CD62L-positive naive CD4 T cells. The receptors originated from a person aged 55 to 70 in good health.

This sequence joins TRBV5-4 and TRBJ1-2, with D maybe TRBD1 (5 bases). This CDR3 is 15 amino acids long. Germline CDR1 is SGHNT and CDR2 is YYREEE (reference sequence). The germline V and J ends were trimmed by 0 bases and 1 base, with 10 bases remaining between them. The CDR3 DNA sequence: TGTGCCAGCAGCTTGGGGACAAAATTTAACTATGGCTACACCTTC. The encoded protein is CASSLGTKFNYGYTF.

The chain carries TRBV5-1 and TRBJ2-3, with 9 bases that match TRBD2. CDR1 is SGHRS and CDR2 is YFSETQ in the germline V gene. The length of the CDR3 is 16 residues. The V segment lost 0 bases and the J segment 4 bases; nucleotides outside the gene matches: 6. CDR3 nucleotide sequence: TGCGCCAGCAGCTTGGGACTAGCGGAGGAGTCAGATACGCAGTATTTT. Residues: CASSLGLAEESDTQYF.

The chain joins TRBV13 to TRBJ1-2, with D possibly TRBD1 on 5 matching bases. Between the trimmed V and J ends, which lost 5 bases and 6 bases, there was a span of 13 bases. This CDR3 contains 13 residues. CDR1 is PRHDT, CDR2 FYEKMQ, per germline (reference sequence). CDR3 region: CASSPWGEDGYTF. In DNA form, the CDR3 reads TGTGCCAGCAGCCCCTGGGGGGAGGATGGCTACACCTTC.

The chain employs TRBV4-2 and TRBJ1-5; 10 bases are shared with TRBD1. Per germline, CDR1 LGHNA and CDR2 YNFKEQ. The CDR3 runs to 19 residues. Trimming removed 0 bases from V and 0 bases from J; junction bases left unmatched: 8. The CDR3 sequence: CASSQEWDRGSYSNQPQHF. CDR3 nucleotide sequence: TGTGCCAGCAGCCAAGAATGGGACAGGGGTTCCTATAGCAATCAGCCCCAGCATTTT.

J is TRBJ2-7 and V is TRBV5-4; 9 bases line up with TRBD2. The CDR3 sequence is 16 residues long. Germline V gives CDR1 SGHNT, CDR2 YYREEE (reference sequence). J lost 2 bases, V lost 0 bases, and 6 bases had no gene match. The DNA of the CDR3 is TGTGCCAGCAGCTTGGGGACTAGCGCTGGGGCCTACGAGCAGTACTTC. Amino acids: CASSLGTSAGAYEQYF.

This clone appeared a single time. This chain uses TRBV2 with TRBJ1-2; the match to TRBD1 covers 8 bases. CDR1 SNHLY and CDR2 FYNNEI come from the germline V gene. V lost 6 bases, J lost 6 bases, and 3 bases stayed unmatched. The length of the CDR3 is 12 residues. CDR3 residues: CASRPTGDGYTF. DNA of the CDR3: TGTGCCAGCAGGCCGACAGGGGATGGCTACACCTTC.

The J gene is TRBJ1-1, the V gene TRBV6-5; the D is unclear. Germline V gene lookup returns CDR1 MNHEY and CDR2 SVGAGI. V shed 6 bases and J shed 1 base, with 12 bases lying between them. The CDR3 is made up of 14 amino acids. The CDR3 region is CASSRRGTNTEAFF. The CDR3 DNA is TGTGCCAGCAGCCGCAGAGGTACGAACACTGAAGCTTTCTTT.

The gene calls are TRBV29-1 and TRBJ2-3, with 7 bases matching TRBD2. The CDR3 consists of 14 residues. Germline V gene data show CDR1 as SQVTM and CDR2 as ANQGSEA. The ends lost 6 bases at V and 0 bases at J; junction bases unmatched: 6. In DNA, the CDR3 is TGCAGCGTGGGGGGGTGGCTAAGCACAGATACGCAGTATTTT. Translation gives CSVGGWLSTDTQYF.

The genes are TRBV6-5 and TRBJ2-1; D may be TRBD2 (5 bases). The CDR3 spans 16 residues. The V and J ends lost 0 bases and 12 bases respectively, with 21 bases between them. In germline, CDR1 is MNHEY, CDR2 SVGAGI. This CDR3 reads CASSYSMTRSSIGQFF. The CDR3 region has the DNA TGTGCCAGCAGTTACTCGATGACCCGTTCTAGCATCGGGCAGTTCTTC.

This chain uses TRBV5-5 with TRBJ2-3; D unresolved. Deletions cut 1 base from V and 3 bases from J, with 6 bases between. CDR3 length: 13 amino acids. Germline V gives CDR1 SGHKS, CDR2 YYEKEE (reference sequence). Here the CDR3 reads CASSLLPTDTQYF. CDR3 nucleotides: TGTGCCAGCAGCTTGCTACCGACAGATACGCAGTATTTT.

The V gene is TRBV5-4, the J gene TRBJ2-7; perhaps TRBD1 as D (6 bases). The J call may be in error: the DNA end matches TRBJ2-1 better. Germline values: CDR1 SGHNT, CDR2 YYREEE (reference sequence). The CDR3 spans 16 residues. The CDR3 loop reads CASSLAGAGRRDEQFF. The DNA of the CDR3 is TGTGCCAGCAGCTTGGCAGGGGCCGGACGTCGCGATGAGCAGTTCTTC.

The chain carries TRBV5-1 and TRBJ2-7, with 7 bases lining up with TRBD1. The CDR3 is made up of 14 amino acids. With V trimmed by 2 bases and J by 0 bases, 2 bases remained unmatched. Per germline, CDR1 SGHRS and CDR2 YFSETQ. CDR3 nucleotide sequence: TGCGCCAGCAGCTTCACAGGGGACTCCTACGAGCAGTACTTC. Encoded protein: CASSFTGDSYEQYF.

V usage is TRBV12-5 and J usage is TRBJ2-1; possible D gene TRBD2, 6 bases. Germline V gene lookup returns CDR1 LGHNT and CDR2 FRNRAP. Deletions cut 6 bases from V and 0 bases from J, with 12 bases between. CDR3 length equals 15 residues. The CDR3 protein is CASGPRGSSYNEQFF. The CDR3 DNA is TGTGCTAGTGGACCTCGGGGGAGCTCCTACAATGAGCAGTTCTTC.

The J gene is TRBJ1-2, the V gene TRBV4-1; the match to TRBD1 covers 7 bases. J gave up 6 bases and V 2 bases, and 3 bases lay outside the gene matches. The CDR3 totals 13 residues. Germline V lookup: CDR1 MGHRA, CDR2 YSYEKL. CDR3: CASSQPTGDGYTF. CDR3 nucleotides: TGCGCCAGCAGCCAACCCACAGGGGATGGCTACACCTTC.

This clone has more than one count but fewer than ten. This rearrangement joins TRBV19 to TRBJ1-1; a possible D gene is TRBD1 (5 bases). The CDR3 is made up of 15 amino acids. Trimming removed 3 bases at V and 7 bases at J, with 18 bases between. The V gene's germline CDR1 is LNHDA and CDR2 SQIVND (reference sequence). DNA for the CDR3: TGTGCCAGTAGTATTGAAGGGAGGGGAACAGTTGAAGCTTTCTTT. Translating gives CASSIEGRGTVEAFF. Variable domain in full (rest from reference TRBV19 and TRBJ1-1): DGGITQSPKYLFRKEGQNVTLSCEQNLNHDAMYWYRQDPGQGLRLIYYSQIVNDFQKGDIAEGYSVSREKKESFPLTVTSAQKNPTAFYLCASSIEGRGTVEAFFGQGTRLTVV.

The V and J genes are TRBV5-1 and TRBJ1-2, with 9 bases lining up with TRBD1. With V trimmed by 0 bases and J by 0 bases, 9 bases remained unmatched. Germline CDR1 and CDR2: SGHRS and YFSETQ. The CDR3 contains 18 residues. This chain's CDR3 is CASSLARTGVTANYGYTF. DNA of the CDR3: TGCGCCAGCAGCTTGGCCCGGACAGGGGTAACGGCTAACTATGGCTACACCTTC.

The rearrangement links TRBV5-1 to TRBJ2-5; D is unresolved. The CDR3 consists of 16 residues. V dropped 0 bases and J dropped 1 base, with 13 bases sitting between them. The germline gives CDR1 SGHRS, CDR2 YFSETQ. CDR3 loop: CASSLAVARLQETQYF. The CDR3 DNA sequence: TGCGCCAGCAGCTTGGCTGTTGCGCGACTCCAAGAGACCCAGTACTTC.

This clone appeared once. This chain uses TRBV6-1 with TRBJ2-1, with TRBD2 matching over 7 bases. Germline V CDR1 and CDR2: MNHNS, SASEGT. V trimming: 8 bases; J trimming: 14 bases; junction bases outside the gene matches: 9. The CDR3 runs 11 residues. The CDR3 sequence is CASASLREKFF. The CDR3 coding sequence is TGTGCCAGCGCATCCTTGCGGGAGAAGTTCTTC.

The chain has TRBV10-1 and TRBJ2-3; 7 bases fit TRBD2. V lost 5 bases, J lost 5 bases, and 7 bases stayed unmatched. The CDR3 has 14 amino acids. Germline CDR1 reads WNHNN; CDR2 reads SYGVQD (reference sequence). The CDR3 spells CASSRASGRDTQYF. Here the CDR3 DNA reads TGCGCCAGCAGTAGGGCTAGCGGACGAGATACGCAGTATTTT.

This chain connects TRBV5-1 to TRBJ2-5; TRBD2 agrees at 10 bases. Per germline, CDR1 SGHRS and CDR2 YFSETQ. This CDR3 is built from 16 residues. The trim removed 0 bases at V and 5 bases at J, leaving 7 bases unmatched. In DNA form, the CDR3 reads TGCGCCAGCAGCTTGGGTCTGGCAGCGGGAGGGGAGACCCAGTACTTC. Amino acid sequence: CASSLGLAAGGETQYF. Variable domain in full (rest from reference TRBV5-1 and TRBJ2-5): KAGVTQTPRYLIKTRGQQVTLSCSPISGHRSVSWYQQTPGQGLQFLFEYFSETQRNKGNFPGRFSGRQFSNSRSEMNVSTLELGDSALYLCASSLGLAAGGETQYFGPGTRLLVL.

This rearrangement joins TRBV6-5 to TRBJ2-3, with D unclear. V was shortened by 0 bases and J by 6 bases, with 13 bases between the two germline ends. CDR1 and CDR2 (germline): MNHEY, SVGAGI. The CDR3 consists of 15 residues. The CDR3 sequence is CASSYSVRLPDTQYF. CDR3 nucleotides: TGTGCCAGCAGTTACTCGGTCAGGTTACCGGATACGCAGTATTTT.